This TCR beta chain was found in a study of early T cells in non-severe SARS-CoV-2 infection. About the research overall: Chains stayed unpaired after sequencing of bulk RNA from unsorted whole blood.

CDR1 is SGHRS, CDR2 YFSETQ, per germline. The V end lost 1 base, the J end lost 7 bases, and 14 bases lay between the germline ends. This CDR3 has 14 amino acids. Concerning this clonotype: Its antigen is unknown.

The study, taken as a whole, reports: Anti-spike CD8 specificities were favored by VDJdb matching, whose results missed private and CD4 specificities.

Individual cDNA molecules received unique molecular identifiers. TCRdb re-analysed the 5' RACE reads in MiXCR, keeping a single row per CDR3 protein. Among fewer than 130,000 distinct CDR3 sequences listed, 10% to 15% were seen once. The source of this sequence is an adult who was a healthcare worker with PCR-confirmed SARS-CoV-2 infection or an uninfected control (not recorded which). The rearrangement uses TRBV5-1 and TRBJ1-2; no clear D. Sequencing used whole blood, obtained at baseline. The CDR3 sequence is CASSLSSPSFGYTF. Written as DNA, the CDR3 is TGCGCCAGCAGCTTGTCATCCCCGTCTTTTGGCTACACCTTC.